These 24 T cell receptor beta chains share one sample of origin, sequenced in a study of blood T cell repertoires in COVID-19. Generated by immunoSEQ multiplex PCR, the TCRdb table keeps only in-frame clones and is missing some. Of approximately 280,000 clones listed, about 81% are singletons. The sequencing input was peripheral blood. These TCRs come from a human donor with COVID-19, enrolled during active disease. The donor label of this sample is uncertain.

The chain recombines TRBV7-8 with TRBJ2-1; 10 bases line up with TRBD2. Germline V gives CDR1 SGHVS, CDR2 FQNEAQ. The trim removed 5 bases at V and 5 bases at J, leaving 3 bases unmatched. CDR3 length: 14 amino acids. The CDR3 loop reads CASSQREGDNEQFF. Here the CDR3 DNA reads TGTGCCAGCAGCCAGCGGGAGGGCGACAATGAGCAGTTCTTC.

This clone was seen a few times. The J gene is TRBJ2-2, the V gene TRBV9; D might be TRBD2 (5 bases). The germline V gene encodes CDR1 SGDLS and CDR2 YYNGEE. V lost 0 bases and J 8 bases, leaving 8 bases between the germline ends. This CDR3 contains 13 residues. The CDR3 spells CASSVGGVGELFF. As DNA, the CDR3 is TGTGCCAGCAGCGTAGGGGGAGTGGGGGAGCTGTTTTTT. The variable domain in full, completed from reference TRBV9 and TRBJ2-2, reads DSGVTQTPKHLITATGQRVTLRCSPRSGDLSVYWYQQSLDQGLQFLIQYYNGEERAKGNILERFSAQQFPDLHSELNLSSLELGDSALYFCASSVGGVGELFFGEGSRLTVL.

This clone was recorded once. The gene calls are TRBV28 and TRBJ2-7; perhaps TRBD1 as D (6 bases). V lost 2 bases to trimming and J lost 0 bases, with 11 bases between them. This CDR3 is 15 amino acids long. Looked up from germline, CDR1 is MDHEN and CDR2 is SYDVKM. CDR3 residues: CASSLTGSDSYEQYF. CDR3 DNA sequence: TGTGCCAGCAGTTTAACAGGGAGCGACTCCTACGAGCAGTACTTC.

This rearrangement joins TRBV7-9 to TRBJ1-5; D is unclear. CDR1 is SEHNR and CDR2 is FQNEAQ in the germline V gene (reference sequence). The ends were cut back, 1 base at V and 5 bases at J, with 6 bases in the middle. The CDR3 has 13 amino acids. The CDR3 bases are TGTGCCAGCAGCTTAGTCGGGGATCAGCCCCAGCATTTT. Its protein is CASSLVGDQPQHF.

The genes are TRBV7-9 and TRBJ2-7, with TRBD2 as a possible D gene (5 bases). Trimming cost V 3 bases and J 5 bases, with 8 bases left between them. This CDR3 spans 12 amino acids. Germline assignment: CDR1 SEHNR and CDR2 FQNEAQ (reference sequence). The CDR3 sequence: CASSFQRNEQYF. Written as DNA, the CDR3 is TGTGCCAGCAGCTTTCAGCGGAACGAGCAGTACTTC.

The chain has TRBV2 and TRBJ2-5, with 14 bases matching TRBD2. The CDR3 is 15 residues long. Per the germline V gene, CDR1 is SNHLY and CDR2 is FYNNEI. Trimming at V came to 11 bases and at J to 4 bases, leaving 9 bases not matched to a gene. DNA for the CDR3: TGTGCCTGCGCGGGACTAGCGGGAGCTCTAGAGACCCAGTACTTC. Translating it yields CACAGLAGALETQYF.

This rearrangement joins TRBV21-1 to TRBJ1-1. TRBV21-1 is flagged as a pseudogene. CDR3 size: 16 residues. CDR3 DNA: TGTGCCAGCAGCAAAGTTTACCGGGGAATGTTCGCTGAAGCTTTCTTT. It is translated as CASSKVYRGMFAEAFF.

The chain uses TRBV6-5 and TRBJ2-1; 10 bases map to TRBD2. CDR1 and CDR2 from the germline V gene are MNHEY and SVGAGI. The V and J ends lost 7 bases and 6 bases, in that order; junction bases with no gene match: 9. The CDR3 runs 15 residues. CDR3 coding DNA: TGTGCCAGCAAGGGGGGACTAGCGACTGCCAATGAGCAGTTCTTC. This sequence encodes CASKGGLATANEQFF.

The chain is built from TRBV28 and TRBJ1-5, with D unresolved. CDR1 is MDHEN and CDR2 is SYDVKM in the germline V gene. The CDR3 loop spans 15 amino acids. Trimming stripped 6 bases from V and 4 bases from J, with 16 bases between. The CDR3 DNA is TGTGCCAGCAGCCGCAGTAGACAACCAAATCAGCCCCAGCATTTT. Amino acid sequence: CASSRSRQPNQPQHF. Filled out from reference TRBV28 and TRBJ1-5, the complete variable domain reads DVKVTQSSRYLVKRTGEKVFLECVQDMDHENMFWYRQDPGLGLRLIYFSYDVKMKEKGDIPEGYSVSREKKERFSLILESASTNQTSMYLCASSRSRQPNQPQHFGDGTRLSIL.

The gene calls are TRBV15 and TRBJ2-3; 9 nucleotides align to TRBD1. There are 16 residues in the CDR3. Germline values: CDR1 LNHNV, CDR2 YYDKDF (reference sequence). V gave up 3 bases and J gave up 0 bases; unmatched junction bases: 4. CDR3 sequence: CATSSNRGRSTDTQYF. Here the CDR3 DNA reads TGTGCCACCAGCAGCAACAGGGGGCGAAGCACAGATACGCAGTATTTT.

This rearrangement joins TRBV19 to TRBJ1-4, with D perhaps matching TRBD1 (5 bases). V was shortened by 5 bases and J by 4 bases, with 11 bases between the two germline ends. Germline V gene sequence: CDR1 LNHDA, CDR2 SQIVND (reference sequence). The CDR3 runs 14 residues. The CDR3 sequence: CASSSGLINEKLFF. The CDR3 coding sequence is TGTGCCAGTAGTTCGGGACTGATTAATGAAAAACTGTTTTTT.

The V gene is TRBV27, the J gene TRBJ2-7; 12 bases are shared with TRBD2. CDR3 length equals 16 residues. Trimming removed 0 bases from V and 4 bases from J; junction bases left unmatched: 4. The germline V gene encodes CDR1 MNHEY and CDR2 SMNVEV (reference sequence). As DNA, the CDR3 is TGTGCCAGCAGTTTATCCGGGACTAGCGGGTGGTACGAGCAGTACTTC. This gives the protein CASSLSGTSGWYEQYF.

The rearrangement joins TRBV19 to TRBJ1-1, with 9 bases lining up with TRBD1. The CDR3 is 14 amino acids. With V trimmed by 7 bases and J by 10 bases, 13 bases remained unmatched. The germline CDR1 and CDR2 sequences are LNHDA and SQIVND (reference sequence). CDR3 in amino acids: CASIWTGAAGGAFF. The CDR3 bases are TGTGCCAGTATCTGGACAGGGGCCGCCGGAGGAGCTTTCTTT.

In its sample, this clone was seen once. This chain links TRBV28 with TRBJ1-3; TRBD1 aligns across 9 bases. CDR1 and CDR2 (germline): MDHEN, SYDVKM. CDR3 length equals 16 residues. The V gene end was trimmed by 5 bases and the J gene end by 2 bases; junction bases not matched to a gene: 7. The CDR3 region has the DNA TGTGCCAGCAGTACTATCCGGACAGGGGCTGGAAACACCATATATTTT. This translates into CASSTIRTGAGNTIYF.

The V gene is TRBV9, the J gene TRBJ1-4; D is uncertain. Germline lookup yields CDR1 SGDLS and CDR2 YYNGEE. The CDR3 spans 16 residues. V lost 4 bases, J lost 0 bases, and 13 bases lay in between. Here the CDR3 DNA reads TGTGCCAGCAGCCCTAGGCAGCAAGCAACTAATGAAAAACTGTTTTTT. Protein: CASSPRQQATNEKLFF. Together with reference TRBV9 and TRBJ1-4, the CDR3 gives the full variable domain: DSGVTQTPKHLITATGQRVTLRCSPRSGDLSVYWYQQSLDQGLQFLIQYYNGEERAKGNILERFSAQQFPDLHSELNLSSLELGDSALYFCASSPRQQATNEKLFFGSGTQLSVL.

V and J are TRBV5-1 and TRBJ2-1; D possibly corresponds to TRBD1 (6 bases). Germline values: CDR1 SGHRS, CDR2 YFSETQ. V was cut by 4 bases and J by 4 bases, with 21 bases left in between. CDR3 size: 17 residues. CDR3 in amino acids: CASSVGTHDQGYNEQFF. The CDR3 DNA reads TGCGCCAGCAGCGTAGGGACCCATGACCAGGGGTACAATGAGCAGTTCTTC. Drawing the rest from reference TRBV5-1 and TRBJ2-1, the complete variable domain is KAGVTQTPRYLIKTRGQQVTLSCSPISGHRSVSWYQQTPGQGLQFLFEYFSETQRNKGNFPGRFSGRQFSNSRSEMNVSTLELGDSALYLCASSVGTHDQGYNEQFFGPGTRLTVL.

DNA of the CDR3: TGTGCCAGCAGGCCTTTGAGCTCTGGAAACACCATATATTTT. Protein: CASRPLSSGNTIYF. This sequence joins TRBV5-6 and TRBJ1-3; the D is unclear. This CDR3 is built from 14 residues. V lost 5 bases and J 0 bases, leaving 9 bases between the germline ends. Germline lookup yields CDR1 SGHDT and CDR2 YYEEEE.

V usage is TRBV7-8 and J usage is TRBJ1-1, with TRBD1 matching 8 bases. Germline loops: CDR1 SGHVS, CDR2 FQNEAQ. J was trimmed by 5 bases and V by 4 bases; bases with no gene match: 3. The CDR3 contains 13 residues. The CDR3 loop reads CASSWTGSTEAFF. As DNA, the CDR3 is TGTGCCAGCAGCTGGACAGGGAGTACTGAAGCTTTCTTT.

This chain joins TRBV28 and TRBJ2-4; the match to TRBD1 covers 8 bases. Germline CDR1 MDHEN, CDR2 SYDVKM. Trimming took 2 bases from V and 7 from J; bases not matched to a gene: 4. The CDR3 has 14 residues. The DNA for the CDR3 is TGTGCCAGCAGTTTAAGCCAGGGGGCGAACATTCAGTACTTC. This codes for CASSLSQGANIQYF.

The gene calls are TRBV27 and TRBJ1-3; 7 bases fit TRBD1. Germline trimming cut 6 bases from V and 0 bases from J; bases unmatched to any gene: 11. Germline loops: CDR1 MNHEY, CDR2 SMNVEV (reference sequence). This CDR3 is built from 17 residues. CDR3 region: CASSPYRDSRSGNTIYF. The CDR3 DNA reads TGTGCCAGCAGCCCCTACCGGGACAGCCGCTCTGGAAACACCATATATTTT.

The DNA for the CDR3 is TGTGCCAGCAGTCTACGGGCGGGCGGGAGGCCTTACAATGAGCAGTTCTTC. Translating gives CASSLRAGGRPYNEQFF. This rearrangement joins TRBV28 to TRBJ2-1, with 8 bases aligning to TRBD2. Trimming removed 5 bases from V and 4 bases from J; junction bases left unmatched: 13. Germline loops: CDR1 MDHEN, CDR2 SYDVKM. The CDR3 extends over 17 amino acids.

The gene calls are TRBV27 and TRBJ2-1; no firm D call. V was pared by 6 bases and J by 4 bases, with 13 bases between. The CDR3 contains 14 residues. Germline-derived CDR1 and CDR2 are MNHEY and SMNVEV (reference sequence). The DNA for the CDR3 is TGTGCCAGCAGGTCAACCGGGTTATACAATGAGCAGTTCTTC. Its translation: CASRSTGLYNEQFF.

This chain links TRBV20-1 with TRBJ1-2; a possible D gene is TRBD1 (5 bases). This CDR3 contains 14 residues. Germline V gives CDR1 DFQATT, CDR2 SNEGSKA (reference sequence). V lost 3 bases and J 7 bases, leaving 18 bases between the germline ends. The CDR3 sequence: CSASVGLGEGGYTF. The CDR3 DNA reads TGCAGTGCTAGTGTAGGATTGGGGGAGGGTGGCTACACCTTC.

In nucleotides, the CDR3 is TGTGCCAGCAGTTCCCGACTAGCCGGTGAGCAGTTCTTC. Protein product: CASSSRLAGEQFF. This sequence joins TRBV27 and TRBJ2-1, with TRBD2 identical over 7 bases. The germline V gene has CDR1 MNHEY and CDR2 SMNVEV (reference sequence). Germline trimming cut 4 bases from V and 9 bases from J; bases unmatched to any gene: 6. The CDR3 extends over 13 amino acids.